One and the same sample provided the 28 T cell receptor beta chains below, sequenced in a study of blood T cell repertoires in COVID-19. Repertoires were generated with immunoSEQ multiplex PCR, while TCRdb's copy carries only in-frame clones and drops some. The sample has some 290,000 clones, around 92% seen once; the top ten hold over 9%. The specimen was PBMCs or T cells enriched from blood (not recorded which). The origin of the receptors is a woman in her thirties who had recovered from COVID-19.

This clone turned up a few times. The chain joins TRBV2 to TRBJ1-6; TRBD1 might be the D (6 bases). Trimming stripped 6 bases from V and 7 bases from J, with 13 bases between. This CDR3 region has 14 residues. Per germline, CDR1 SNHLY and CDR2 FYNNEI. CDR3 DNA: TGTGCCAGCAGCTGGGGGCAGGGGAATTCACCCCTCCACTTT. As protein: CASSWGQGNSPLHF.

The chain uses TRBV14 and TRBJ2-7; TRBD1 matches at 9 bases. J gave up 3 bases and V 5 bases, and 8 bases lay outside the gene matches. The CDR3 extends over 15 amino acids. CDR1 and CDR2 from the germline V gene are SGHDN and FVKESK. The CDR3: CASSGGTGQRYEQYF. CDR3 DNA sequence: TGTGCCAGCAGCGGGGGGACAGGGCAGCGCTACGAGCAGTACTTC.

With respect to this clone: An end of the junction differs from the germline gene, which may be a read error. CDR3 nucleotides: TGTGCTAGCAGCTTAGGTACTAGCGGAAAAACAGATACGCAGTATTTT. Residues: CASSLGTSGKTDTQYF. V gene TRBV7-7 combines with J gene TRBJ2-3; 8 bases match TRBD2. The CDR3 has 16 residues. Per germline, CDR1 SSHAT and CDR2 FNYEAQ (reference sequence).

The V call is TRBV5-5, the J call TRBJ1-5; D ambiguous. The V end was cut by 1 base, the J end by 6 bases, with 11 bases between. The CDR3 length is 14 residues. The germline CDR1 and CDR2 sequences are SGHKS and YYEKEE (reference sequence). The CDR3 DNA reads as TGTGCCAGCAGCTTGCTATCCCGGGGTCAGCCCCAGCATTTT. Translation gives CASSLLSRGQPQHF. The complete variable domain, with remaining parts taken from reference TRBV5-5 and TRBJ1-5, reads DAGVTQSPTHLIKTRGQQVTLRCSPISGHKSVSWYQQVLGQGPQFIFQYYEKEERGRGNFPDRFSARQFPNYSSELNVNALLLGDSALYLCASSLLSRGQPQHFGDGTRLSIL.

V usage is TRBV13 and J usage is TRBJ1-2; 10 positions agree with TRBD1. Germline V gene sequence: CDR1 PRHDT, CDR2 FYEKMQ (reference sequence). V lost 5 bases, J lost 6 bases, and 12 bases stayed unmatched. This CDR3 has 16 residues. CDR3 region: CASSTHSPGTGDGYTF. The DNA of the CDR3 is TGTGCCAGCAGCACCCATAGCCCCGGGACAGGGGATGGCTACACCTTC. Full variable domain (outside the CDR3, taken from reference TRBV13 and TRBJ1-2): AAGVIQSPRHLIKEKRETATLKCYPIPRHDTVYWYQQGPGQDPQFLISFYEKMQSDKGSIPDRFSAQQFSDYHSELNMSSLELGDSALYFCASSTHSPGTGDGYTFGSGTRLTVV.

J is TRBJ2-7 and V is TRBV27; 7 bases agree with TRBD2. CDR1 and CDR2 (germline): MNHEY, SMNVEV (reference sequence). The CDR3 has 19 amino acids. V was clipped by 5 bases and J by 4 bases; unmatched bases: 23. CDR3 nucleotide sequence: TGTGCCAGCAGTCATCGAACCCCCGGGACTACAACCCCCCTATACGAGCAGTACTTC. Its protein product is CASSHRTPGTTTPLYEQYF.

This clone was seen a single time. The chain couples TRBV5-1 to TRBJ2-5; TRBD2 matches at 11 bases. V lost 5 bases to trimming and J lost 1 base; unmatched junction nucleotides: 4. The CDR3 is 15 residues long. The V gene's germline CDR1 is SGHRS and CDR2 YFSETQ. The CDR3 protein is CASRRGTSGQETQYF. The CDR3 nucleotides are TGCGCCAGCAGAAGGGGGACTAGCGGCCAAGAGACCCAGTACTTC. The full variable domain, its missing parts supplied by reference TRBV5-1 and TRBJ2-5, is KAGVTQTPRYLIKTRGQQVTLSCSPISGHRSVSWYQQTPGQGLQFLFEYFSETQRNKGNFPGRFSGRQFSNSRSEMNVSTLELGDSALYLCASRRGTSGQETQYFGPGTRLLVL.

V and J are TRBV4-2 and TRBJ1-6, with 7 positions matching TRBD1. The CDR3 length is 15 residues. The germline V gene encodes CDR1 LGHNA and CDR2 YNFKEQ. V trimming: 4 bases; J trimming: 10 bases; junction bases outside the gene matches: 10. The CDR3 is CASSRHDREGSPLHF. CDR3 coding DNA: TGTGCCAGCAGCCGCCACGACAGGGAAGGGTCACCCCTCCACTTT.

The chain couples TRBV2 to TRBJ1-5; 7 bases agree with TRBD1. Per the germline V gene, CDR1 is SNHLY and CDR2 is FYNNEI. The V segment lost 4 bases and the J segment 3 bases; nucleotides outside the gene matches: 6. The length of the CDR3 is 15 residues. CDR3 protein: CASSAGQHSNQPQHF. DNA of the CDR3: TGTGCCAGCAGTGCGGGACAGCATTCCAATCAGCCCCAGCATTTT. The full variable domain, with the rest looked up from reference TRBV2 and TRBJ1-5, is EPEVTQTPSHQVTQMGQEVILRCVPISNHLYFYWYRQILGQKVEFLVSFYNNEISEKSEIFDDQFSVERPDGSNFTLKIRSTKLEDSAMYFCASSAGQHSNQPQHFGDGTRLSIL.

The chain carries TRBV5-6 and TRBJ1-2; TRBD1 is a possible D gene (6 bases). CDR3 length: 15 residues. Per the germline V gene, CDR1 is SGHDT and CDR2 is YYEEEE. V was pared by 0 bases and J by 3 bases, with 12 bases between. CDR3 protein: CASSLVTGNYYGYTF. Here the CDR3 DNA reads TGTGCCAGCAGCTTGGTTACAGGGAATTACTATGGCTACACCTTC.

CDR3 residues: CAWSTRDYGYTF. The CDR3 DNA reads as TGTGCCTGGAGTACACGGGACTATGGCTACACCTTC. V is TRBV30 and J is TRBJ1-2; D is unresolved. V lost 2 bases and J 3 bases, leaving 7 bases between the germline ends. The CDR3 has 12 amino acids. CDR1 is GTSNPN, CDR2 SVGIG, per germline (reference sequence).

The chain has TRBV6-1 and TRBJ1-2; 7 bases map to TRBD1. J lost 5 bases, V lost 2 bases, and 5 bases had no gene match. This CDR3 is built from 14 residues. In germline, CDR1 is MNHNS, CDR2 SASEGT. The CDR3 DNA follows: TGTGCCAGCAGTGAAAGGGGGCCGTTTTATGGCTACACCTTC. Protein product: CASSERGPFYGYTF.

The chain combines TRBV4-2 with TRBJ1-5; 7 bases are shared with TRBD1. Looked up from germline, CDR1 is LGHNA and CDR2 is YNFKEQ. With V trimmed by 3 bases and J by 5 bases, 7 bases remained unmatched. The CDR3 length is 15 residues. The DNA for the CDR3 is TGTGCCAGCAGCCACCGGCGGGACAGAGATCAGCCCCAGCATTTT. Protein sequence: CASSHRRDRDQPQHF.

The rearrangement links TRBV5-1 to TRBJ1-1; D not resolved. The CDR3 loop spans 15 amino acids. V was pared by 1 base and J by 2 bases, with 12 bases between. The germline gives CDR1 SGHRS, CDR2 YFSETQ. CDR3 in amino acids: CASSLTPDTNTEAFF. CDR3 nucleotides: TGCGCCAGCAGCTTGACCCCAGACACCAACACTGAAGCTTTCTTT.

This clone is a singleton in its sample. This chain links TRBV18 with TRBJ1-3; TRBD1 might be the D (6 bases). CDR1 KGHSH and CDR2 LQKENI come from the germline V gene. The CDR3 length is 13 residues. Trimming left V 3 bases short and J 3 bases short, with 6 bases between. The CDR3 reads CASSPDSGNTIYF. In nucleotides, the CDR3 is TGTGCCAGCTCACCGGACAGTGGAAACACCATATATTTT.

The rearrangement uses TRBV9 and TRBJ1-1; D is perhaps TRBD1 (5 bases). The length of the CDR3 is 15 residues. Germline CDR1 is SGDLS and CDR2 is YYNGEE. Trimming shortened V by 3 bases and J by 3 bases, and 15 bases separated the two germline ends. The CDR3 region is CASSAGPGGDTEAFF. The CDR3 coding sequence is TGTGCCAGCAGCGCGGGACCCGGGGGGGACACTGAAGCTTTCTTT.

The chain links TRBV5-4 to TRBJ2-1; TRBD1 matches at 10 bases. The CDR3 is 18 amino acids. Germline-derived CDR1 and CDR2 are SGHNT and YYREEE (reference sequence). Trimming took 0 bases from V and 9 from J; bases not matched to a gene: 15. Here the CDR3 DNA reads TGTGCCAGCAGCTTGGGAGGGACAGGGGTAAGTCTCGACACTGAGCAGTTCTTC. Its protein is CASSLGGTGVSLDTEQFF. Based on the CDR3 plus reference TRBV5-4 and TRBJ2-1, the full variable domain is ETGVTQSPTHLIKTRGQQVTLRCSSQSGHNTVSWYQQALGQGPQFIFQYYREEENGRGNFPPRFSGLQFPNYSSELNVNALELDDSALYLCASSLGGTGVSLDTEQFFGPGTRLTVL.

The chain recombines TRBV5-1 with TRBJ2-3; 9 bases fit TRBD2. This CDR3 has 15 amino acids. Germline CDR1 and CDR2: SGHRS and YFSETQ. V was clipped by 7 bases and J by 2 bases; unmatched bases: 8. The chain's CDR3 is CASRLAAVNTDTQYF. The DNA for the CDR3 is TGCGCCAGCCGACTAGCGGCCGTCAACACAGATACGCAGTATTTT.

Concerning this clone itself: The identical CDR3 is also encoded by other nucleotide sequences in the sample. The genes are TRBV6-5 and TRBJ1-1, with TRBD1 matching 7 bases. V lost 0 bases to trimming and J lost 8 bases; unmatched junction nucleotides: 3. Germline loops: CDR1 MNHEY, CDR2 SVGAGI. The CDR3 totals 13 residues. Here the CDR3 reads CASSYSRDREAFF. CDR3 nucleotides: TGTGCCAGCAGTTACTCGCGGGACAGAGAAGCTTTCTTT.

The sample holds one count of this clone. V usage is TRBV19 and J usage is TRBJ2-5, with 12 bases matching TRBD2. Per germline, CDR1 LNHDA and CDR2 SQIVND (reference sequence). V was pared by 8 bases and J by 5 bases, with 3 bases of the junction left unmatched. There are 13 residues in the CDR3. CDR3 amino acids: CASRLAGDETQYF. The CDR3 DNA is TGTGCCAGTCGACTAGCGGGAGATGAGACCCAGTACTTC. Variable domain in full (rest from reference TRBV19 and TRBJ2-5): DGGITQSPKYLFRKEGQNVTLSCEQNLNHDAMYWYRQDPGQGLRLIYYSQIVNDFQKGDIAEGYSVSREKKESFPLTVTSAQKNPTAFYLCASRLAGDETQYFGPGTRLLVL.

The gene calls are TRBV28 and TRBJ1-6; D not certain. The ends were cut back, 4 bases at V and 14 bases at J, with 12 bases in the middle. The germline V gene encodes CDR1 MDHEN and CDR2 SYDVKM. The CDR3 length is 12 residues. The chain's CDR3 is CASSSDSGTLHF. The CDR3 DNA sequence: TGTGCCAGCAGTTCGGACTCGGGGACCCTCCACTTT.

V gene TRBV11-2 combines with J gene TRBJ2-1; D remains unclear. This CDR3 has 13 residues. V was clipped by 7 bases and J by 10 bases, with 17 bases between them. Germline V lookup: CDR1 SGHAT, CDR2 FQNNGV. CDR3 DNA sequence: TGTGCCAGCACCACTAACCTGGCCGGCGAGCAGTTCTTC. This gives the protein CASTTNLAGEQFF.

The CDR3 here is CASSTGRRNTEAFF. In DNA form, the CDR3 reads TGTGCCAGCAGTACAGGACGGAGGAACACTGAAGCTTTCTTT. The chain has TRBV28 and TRBJ1-1; a weak D match, TRBD1 (5 bases). The CDR3 contains 14 residues. Between the trimmed V and J ends, which lost 5 bases and 1 base, there was a span of 11 bases. Germline loops: CDR1 MDHEN, CDR2 SYDVKM.

V usage is TRBV19 and J usage is TRBJ2-7; no definite D call. CDR1 LNHDA and CDR2 SQIVND come from the germline V gene (reference sequence). The CDR3 runs to 15 residues. V gave up 5 bases and J gave up 0 bases, with 14 bases separating them. The CDR3 nucleotides are TGTGCCAGTAGTCCCAGGCTAAAGAGCTCCTACGAGCAGTACTTC. Its translation is CASSPRLKSSYEQYF.

The J gene is TRBJ2-7, the V gene TRBV7-2; TRBD1 is a possible D gene (6 bases). The CDR3 runs to 18 residues. V was trimmed by 6 bases and J by 0 bases, leaving 24 bases between them. Looked up from germline, CDR1 is SGHTA and CDR2 is FQGNSA. CDR3 in amino acids: CASSLLPTGLAGSYEQYF. The CDR3 bases are TGTGCCAGCAGTCTACTTCCTACAGGGCTAGCTGGCTCCTACGAGCAGTACTTC.

The chain is built from TRBV7-2 and TRBJ2-2, with 7 bases identical to TRBD1. The CDR3 sequence is 16 residues long. V gave up 1 base and J gave up 4 bases; unmatched junction bases: 6. Germline lookup yields CDR1 SGHTA and CDR2 FQGNSA. The CDR3 region has the DNA TGTGCCAGCAGCTTAGGTCCGGGACAGCCCACCGGGGAGCTGTTTTTT. Its protein is CASSLGPGQPTGELFF.

This clone was found once. V gene TRBV18 combines with J gene TRBJ2-3; 7 nucleotides line up with TRBD2. This CDR3 region has 15 residues. Germline CDR1 reads KGHSH; CDR2 reads LQKENI. V shed 6 bases and J 2 bases; nucleotides not matched to a gene: 8. CDR3 nucleotides: TGTGCCAGCTCTCCCGGGACTATAAACACAGATACGCAGTATTTT. This translates into CASSPGTINTDTQYF.

CDR3: CASSILLTGLTEAFF. DNA for the CDR3: TGTGCCAGTAGTATCCTCCTGACAGGGCTCACTGAAGCTTTCTTT. The rearrangement joins TRBV19 to TRBJ1-1; 7 bases line up with TRBD1. Trimming took 3 bases from V and 4 from J; bases not matched to a gene: 8. CDR3 length: 15 residues. The germline V gene has CDR1 LNHDA and CDR2 SQIVND (reference sequence).